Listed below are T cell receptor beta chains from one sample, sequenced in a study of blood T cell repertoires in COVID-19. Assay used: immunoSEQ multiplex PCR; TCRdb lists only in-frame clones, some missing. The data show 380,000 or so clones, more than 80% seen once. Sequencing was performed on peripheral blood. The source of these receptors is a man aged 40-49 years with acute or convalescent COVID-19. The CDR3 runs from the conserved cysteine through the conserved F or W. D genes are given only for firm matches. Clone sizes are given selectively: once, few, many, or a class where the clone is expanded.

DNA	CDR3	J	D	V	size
TGTGCCAGCAAGCTGGACAGGGGGCTTGTATATGGCTACACCTTC	CASKLDRGLVYGYTF	TRBJ1-2	TRBD1	TRBV6-5	NA
TGCGCCAGCAGCCGATACCCCCCAGGCAGGGCGGTTTTAGAGACCCAGTACTTC	CASSRYPPGRAVLETQYF	TRBJ2-5	NA	TRBV4-3	NA
TGTGCCAGCAGCTTAGAGGAGCGGGGGGGCTTGTTCTTC	CASSLEERGGLFF	TRBJ2-1	TRBD2	TRBV7-2	NA
TGTGCCAGCAGCCCGCTGCAAGGGACAGGGGGCACAGATACGCAGTATTTT	CASSPLQGTGGTDTQYF	TRBJ2-3	TRBD1	TRBV5-8	NA
TGTGCCTGGAGTGCCTCCGGGACTGCCCCAAATGAGCAGTTCTTC	CAWSASGTAPNEQFF	TRBJ2-1	NA	TRBV30	NA
TGTGCCAGCAGCCCGCACCGACAGGTTACACAAGAGACCCAGTACTTC	CASSPHRQVTQETQYF	TRBJ2-5	NA	TRBV7-8	NA
TGTGCCAGTAGTTGGGGCATCAAAAACATTCAGTACTTC	CASSWGIKNIQYF	TRBJ2-4	NA	TRBV19	NA
TGTGCCAGCAGTTACTCCCCAGGGGATAATTCACCCCTCCACTTT	CASSYSPGDNSPLHF	TRBJ1-6	NA	TRBV6-5	NA
TGTGCCAGCAGTTACTCAGCAGGGTATACTGAAGCTTTCTTT	CASSYSAGYTEAFF	TRBJ1-1	NA	TRBV6-5	NA
TGTGCCAGCAGCCCACGGACAGGGAGGGAGGAGACCCAGTACTTC	CASSPRTGREETQYF	TRBJ2-5	NA	TRBV7-2	NA
TGTGCCACCAGGACTAGATTTTGGGATTCACCCCTCCACTTT	CATRTRFWDSPLHF	TRBJ1-6	NA	TRBV24-1	NA
TGTGCCAGTAGTATAGAGGTCCTCGGGAACTATGGCTACACCTTC	CASSIEVLGNYGYTF	TRBJ1-2	NA	TRBV19	once
TGTGCCAGCAGTGCGGGACAGATTGGCCGTGGCTACACCTTC	CASSAGQIGRGYTF	TRBJ1-2	TRBD1	TRBV27	NA
TGCGCCAGCAGCTTTTGGGGACTAGCGGGGCCCTACGAAGTAAATGAGCAGTTCTTC	CASSFWGLAGPYEVNEQFF	TRBJ2-1	TRBD2	TRBV5-1	NA
TGTGCCAGCTCACTCGACCCGACGGGATCCTACGAGCAGTACTTC	CASSLDPTGSYEQYF	TRBJ2-7	NA	TRBV18	NA
TGTGCCAGCAGTCTCCGATTTTCGACAGGGGCCACTAACTATGGCTACACCTTC	CASSLRFSTGATNYGYTF	TRBJ1-2	TRBD1	TRBV27	NA
TGTGCCAGCAGCGACACGACCCAAGACTATGGCTACACCTTC	CASSDTTQDYGYTF	TRBJ1-2	NA	TRBV7-9	NA
TGTGCCAGCAGGGGGACAGCGACTCGGGGTCAGCCCCAGCATTTT	CASRGTATRGQPQHF	TRBJ1-5	TRBD1	TRBV6-5	NA
TGTGCCAGCAGCCCGCTAACCGGGGAGCTGTTTTTT	CASSPLTGELFF	TRBJ2-2	NA	TRBV11-2	NA
TGTGCCATCAGCGGAGGGGCTAGCGGGGGGAGGACAGATACGCAGTATTTT	CAISGGASGGRTDTQYF	TRBJ2-3	TRBD2	TRBV10-3	NA
TGTGCCAGCAGCTACGAGGAGGGAGACCAGTACTTC	CASSYEEGDQYF	TRBJ2-5	NA	TRBV13	NA
TGTGCCAGCAGTCGATCCGGGACAGCCTACGAGCAGTACTTC	CASSRSGTAYEQYF	TRBJ2-7	TRBD1	TRBV28	NA
TGTGCCAGCAGTTCCCCTAGTTTGGGGACTTACGAGCAGTACTTC	CASSSPSLGTYEQYF	TRBJ2-7	NA	TRBV28	NA
TGTGCCAGCAGTGAAAGGCCAGGGGGCTCCAATGAGCAGTTCTTC	CASSERPGGSNEQFF	TRBJ2-1	TRBD1	TRBV6-4	NA
TGTGCCAGCAGTGAAACCCGGGGAATCTACGAGCAGTACTTC	CASSETRGIYEQYF	TRBJ2-7	NA	TRBV2	once
TGTGCCTGGAGTGTAGACAGCCCCTATGGCTACACCTTC	CAWSVDSPYGYTF	TRBJ1-2	NA	TRBV30	NA
TGTGCTAGTGGCCTCGAAACAGGGACTGAAGCTTTCTTT	CASGLETGTEAFF	TRBJ1-1	NA	TRBV12-5	NA
TGTGCCAGCAGCCAAGATGGCCCCGCTAGCCCTTGGTGGAATGAGCAGTTCTTC	CASSQDGPASPWWNEQFF	TRBJ2-1	NA	TRBV3-1/TRBV3-2	NA
TGTGCCAGTACCTCCACGGGAGGGGCGAGGGGAGATACGCAGTATTTT	CASTSTGGARGDTQYF	TRBJ2-3	TRBD2	TRBV19	NA
TGTGCCAGCAGCTTCAGCGGTGGCTACGAGCAGTACTTC	CASSFSGGYEQYF	TRBJ2-7	NA	TRBV5-4	NA
TGTGCCAGCAGTTTGAGCTTTAGCAATCAGCCCCAGCATTTT	CASSLSFSNQPQHF	TRBJ1-5	NA	TRBV28	NA
TGCGCCAGCAGCCAAGAGGGGTACGGACTAGCGCAAGAGACCCAGTACTTC	CASSQEGYGLAQETQYF	TRBJ2-5	TRBD2	TRBV4-1	once
TGCGCCAGCAGCATTGACAGGGGGCAAGGCTACACCTTC	CASSIDRGQGYTF	TRBJ1-2	TRBD1	TRBV5-1	NA
TGTGCCAGCAGCTTAGACCTAAACACCGGGGAGCTGTTTTTT	CASSLDLNTGELFF	TRBJ2-2	NA	TRBV7-2	once
TGTGCCACCAGCAGAGATCAGGCGGGCGCGTCGGATACGCAGTATTTT	CATSRDQAGASDTQYF	TRBJ2-3	NA	TRBV15	once
TGTGCCAGCTCACCTCCACTGGGGGGGGGCGAGCAGTTCTTC	CASSPPLGGGEQFF	TRBJ2-1	NA	TRBV18	NA
TGTGCCAGCAGTGAAACCCTAGTCCAGCCCCAGCATTTT	CASSETLVQPQHF	TRBJ1-5	NA	TRBV2	NA
TGTGCCAGCTCACCGGACAGGGACCAAGCTTTCTTT	CASSPDRDQAFF	TRBJ1-1	TRBD1	TRBV18	NA